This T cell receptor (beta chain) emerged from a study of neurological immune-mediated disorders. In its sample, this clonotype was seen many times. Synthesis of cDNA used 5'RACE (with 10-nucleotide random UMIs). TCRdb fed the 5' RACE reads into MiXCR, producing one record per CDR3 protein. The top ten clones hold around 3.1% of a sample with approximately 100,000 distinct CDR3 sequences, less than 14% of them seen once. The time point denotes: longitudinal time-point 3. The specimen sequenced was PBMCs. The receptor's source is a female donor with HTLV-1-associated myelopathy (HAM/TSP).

CDR3 amino acids: CSASLTLQGDTEAFF. The CDR3 DNA follows: TGCAGTGCTAGCTTAACCCTTCAGGGGGACACTGAAGCTTTCTTT. The rearrangement joins TRBV20-1 to TRBJ1-1; TRBD1 matches at 7 bases. V lost 3 bases, J lost 3 bases, and 10 bases stayed unmatched. CDR1 and CDR2 from the germline V gene are DFQATT and SNEGSKA (reference sequence). The CDR3 has 15 amino acids.